The following is a T cell receptor beta chain sequence with its context. Its antigen specificity is not known. Base quality data are lacking; no much larger clone is found one base away. The data were obtained in a study of cytomegalovirus exposure and HLA in healthy donors (TCRdb year 2017). Regarding the research as a whole: According to an earlier analysis of a few hundred of the donors, 150 million to 200 million T cells yielded 90 million to 140 million unique TCR beta sequences and 250 to 350 Gb of sequence data. An early release covering just under 650 HLA-typed donors comprised 300 to 350 gigabases of sequencing data and approximately 85 million unique TCR sequences. Among the roughly 390 genotyped donors, around 81% belonged to the genetic ancestry cluster associated with self-reported Caucasian donors. The study aimed to test whether cataloging public T cell receptors could reveal signatures of past pathogen exposure. The study used immunosequencing to profile the T cell repertoires of approximately 640 subjects and linked those repertoires to cytomegalovirus serostatus. Besides the first cohort of 666 subjects, a separate validation cohort made up of over a hundred different subjects was used. To predict cytomegalovirus infection status, the study brought together high-throughput TCR immunosequencing, statistical association of individual TCRs with disease status, and machine learning. A later analysis re-analyzed previously published TCR beta repertoires from several hundred donors and added high-resolution HLA genotyping to study TCR occurrence patterns. The later analysis used no new phenotypic data to find candidate immune exposures, relying instead on TCR beta sequences and their occurrence across donors. An earlier analysis of fewer than 750 of the donors used high-throughput TCR beta sequencing to judge whether each TCR beta V gene segment behaved as functional or pseudogenic. Alongside the repertoire data, information on donor age, sex, ethnicity and CMV serostatus was compiled. A later genetic analysis used genome-wide SNP genotypes for 398 of the 666 donors, treating that subset as a discovery cohort. Every repertoire in the discovery cohort had been generated on one and the same sequencing platform. Class I and class II HLA loci were covered by the typing at four-digit resolution. Typing coverage varied by locus: about 620-630 donors for A, B, C, DRB1 and DQB1; 500 to 550 for DQA1; approximately 570 for DPA1; some 470 for DPB1. Four or five DR-DQ haplotypes were handled as single units for association and clustering because linkage in the cohort was strong. Among a few hundred genotyped donors of the cohort, an average of approximately 240,000 unique TCR beta nucleotide sequences were sequenced per donor, around 20% of them non-productive. The paper's findings and limits, for the study overall: Some IMGT-functional V segments, including TRBV6-2 and TRBV6-3, could not be distinguished by the 87-base-pair reads and were therefore excluded. At a false discovery rate of 0.05, a later analysis linked around 15,000 TCR beta sequences to specific HLA alleles. The only immune exposure information available for the cohort was CMV serostatus. A later analysis found that HLA-associated TCR beta chains were more clonally expanded and had lower generation probabilities than equally common non-associated chains. Most CMV-associated TCR beta chains appeared to be HLA-restricted in a later analysis, and the HLA associations seemed to be driven largely by CMV exposure. A few of the identified cytomegalovirus-associated TCR beta chains were confirmed in vitro to be specific for cytomegalovirus antigens. Cytomegalovirus status was reported to be diagnosed by the classifier with high specificity and sensitivity in both the original and validation cohorts. Several of the top co-occurrence clusters appeared to be linked to parvovirus B19, influenza, CMV and Epstein-Barr virus, according to a later analysis. In a later analysis, the rate of TCR association differed among HLA loci, with DRB1 alleles having the most associated TCRs and HLA-C alleles having the fewest. Correlated functional status among segregating V segments might be attributable to linkage disequilibrium, but an unknown experimental factor could not be ruled out. When HLA alleles, especially DR and DQ, strongly co-occurred, attributing TCR associations to individual alleles was difficult. Most TCR sequences were observed very rarely across donors, whereas some public TCRs were present in many individuals. It was suggested by the authors that the approach could potentially be generalized to other disease states and immunological phenotypes. Sequencing depth was assumed to be roughly uniform across donors in the presence/absence analyses, though that assumption may not hold. The study listed over 150 TCR beta chains as associated with cytomegalovirus. In a later genetic analysis, a missense DCLRE1C variant was associated with V-gene and J-gene trimming of TCR beta chains, and the association was replicated in an independent cohort. An earlier analysis of approximately 530 of the donors showed that most TCR beta V segments appeared in productive rearrangements either about 87% or about 30% of the time, which broadly matched IMGT annotations. Because HLA typing was missing for some donors at each locus, association tests included only the typed subset. In this cohort, only TCR beta chains were sequenced, and detectable features were limited by the absence of alpha or paired-chain data. Because counts were too low, under 20 rarely observed V segments, including chromosome 9 orphons, were left out of the earlier analysis of about 620 of the donors. A further reported finding was that TCR beta sequences accurately predicted the HLA-A and HLA-B alleles for most subjects in the first cohort. A cluster of highly shared sequence variants was judged likely to be a technical artifact of the sequencing pipeline. In a later genetic analysis, fewer N-insertions in productive TCRs were reported among donors in an Asian-associated ancestry cluster than the roughly 700-donor mean.

The cohort consisted of some 730 healthy bone marrow donors. All cohort members were sampled while nominally healthy, although unrecorded immune exposures were likely present. The donor tested CMV seronegative and was one of the 352 seronegative cohort members. Every donor gave a peripheral blood sample, and the peripheral blood mononuclear cells from that sample were used for TCR beta sequencing. The Qiagen DNeasy Blood Extraction Kit was used to extract genomic DNA from the blood cell samples. Library generation was performed with the immunoSEQ multiplex PCR assay. The multiplex PCR relied on a mix of 60 forward primers for TCR Vbeta segments and 13 reverse primers for TCR Jbeta segments. The CDR3 region of rearranged TCR beta genes was amplified from genomic DNA by a multiplex PCR assay. The amplified TCR beta libraries were sequenced on the Illumina HiSeq System as 87-base-pair reads. The original methods were these. A later analysis tallied around 82 million unique TCR beta chains across the 650 to 750 repertoires, and approximately 11 million of those chains were shared by two or more donors. A nearest-neighbor algorithm error-corrected the raw reads and collapsed the reads into unique sequences, merging closely related sequences to remove PCR and sequencing errors. To assign V, D and J gene segments, CDR3 sequences were aligned to IMGT reference sequences. For a sequence to be retained, at least a six-nucleotide match to both a V gene segment and a J gene segment was required. Rearrangements were called productive when the CDR3 lacked stop codons and stayed in frame with V and J; all others were non-productive. Following IMGT convention, CDR3 was defined as the stretch from the second conserved V-encoded cysteine up to the conserved J-encoded phenylalanine. Sequences without an unambiguous match to a single V gene segment were excluded from the earlier analysis of approximately 600 of the donors. In an earlier analysis of approximately 500 of the donors, a V segment was called functional when productive rearrangements were above 56.7%, and segregating when the standard deviation between donors exceeded 5%. A statistical classification framework was built to diagnose cytomegalovirus status from the catalog of TCR beta chain sequences. A later analysis assigned V and J genes by comparing TCR nucleotide sequences with IMGT/GENE-DB human TR gene sequences. Using the TCRdist pipeline, a later analysis assigned CDR3 sequences along with most-parsimonious VDJ recombination scenarios. In a later analysis, every TCR beta chain was defined by the combination of its CDR3 amino acid sequence and its V-gene family, and reads without a unique V-gene family were dropped. A later analysis removed nearly 600 highly shared, low-generation-probability nucleotide sequences to deal with suspected cross-contamination and a sequencing artifact. In a later analysis, a clonal expansion index for each public chain was calculated from normalized within-repertoire ranks of inferred template counts. In a later analysis, generation probabilities were computed with a VDJ recombination model fitted to out-of-frame rearrangements, and the resulting probabilities were checked against IGoR. In a later analysis, TCR-TCR, TCR-HLA and TCR-CMV co-occurrence was scored with hypergeometric tests, and a repertoire-size bias correction was applied to TCR pairs. False discovery rates were estimated in a later analysis by permuting HLA or CMV assignments 20 times. In a later analysis, co-occurring TCRs were grouped with DBSCAN, and TCRdist sequence similarity was added when clustering was performed within HLA-allele-positive subsets. Repertoires with fewer than 30,000 or more than 120,000 public chains, plus five repertoires with anomalous nucleotide sharing, were excluded from co-occurrence clustering. TCRdb mirrors the immuneACCESS table, restricted to in-frame sequences. Some clones are absent from its copies; in checked studies, under half trace to an unresolved V gene, and the reason for the others is unknown. The V and J calls and clone size are taken from that table; D and trimming were inferred from the DNA. In all, the sample holds 200,000 to 250,000 clones, and approximately 79% of those were seen once. The ten largest clones represent 0.2% to 0.25% of the sample.

Sequences SGHRS (CDR1) and YFSETQ (CDR2) are obtained from the germline V gene. V and J are truncated by 2 bases and 2 bases respectively, leaving an intervening sequence of 10 bases. The CDR3 goes from the cysteine to the phenylalanine over 14 residues. Only the CDR3 DNA stays, 42 bases, in frame from base 1. This clonotype was sampled from a girl aged 2 to 10 in good health and CMV-seronegative. This chain is built from TRBV5-1 and TRBJ2-5, with the D gene call left open. Sequenced input: PBMCs. The CDR3 reads CASSLMNRQETQYF. In nucleotides, the sequence is TGCGCCAGCAGCTTAATGAATCGGCAAGAGACCCAGTACTTC.